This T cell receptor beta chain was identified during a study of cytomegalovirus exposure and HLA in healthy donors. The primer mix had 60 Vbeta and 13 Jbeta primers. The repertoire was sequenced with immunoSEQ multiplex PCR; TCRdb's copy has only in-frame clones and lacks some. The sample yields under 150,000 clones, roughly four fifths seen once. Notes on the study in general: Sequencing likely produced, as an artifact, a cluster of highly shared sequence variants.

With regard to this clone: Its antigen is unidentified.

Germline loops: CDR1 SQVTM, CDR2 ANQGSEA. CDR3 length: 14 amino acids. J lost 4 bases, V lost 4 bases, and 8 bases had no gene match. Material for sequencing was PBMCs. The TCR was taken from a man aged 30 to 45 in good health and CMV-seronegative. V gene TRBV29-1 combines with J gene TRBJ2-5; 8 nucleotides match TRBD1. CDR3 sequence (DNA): TGCAGCGTTGGGGACAGGTGGGAGATAGAGACCCAGTACTTC. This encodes CSVGDRWEIETQYF.